The table lists the clone carrying this T cell receptor beta chain with a few counts. As yet, its antigen is unknown. The data derive from a study of shared clonotypes between healthy human individuals. Points from the study as a whole: Although depth was large, rarefaction showed that sequencing of the sorted subsets was incomplete.

Germline trimming cut 8 bases from V and 4 bases from J; bases unmatched to any gene: 10. The CDR3 extends over 14 amino acids. Germline V lookup: CDR1 MDHEN, CDR2 SYDVKM. Data came from immunoSEQ multiplex PCR; TCRdb stores just in-frame clones and leaves some out. The table records 950,000 to 1,100,000 clones, around 78% of them present only once. The clonotype was recovered from a man aged 18 to 35 in good health. Some clones in this sample may be carry-over from other donors' samples. The sequenced material came from memory CD4+ T cells from PBMCs. Subset noted: CD45RA-negative fraction. V is TRBV28 and J is TRBJ1-1, with 7 bases aligning to TRBD1. The CDR3 DNA sequence: TGTGCCAGCTTGGGACAGCCCTATTTCACTGAAGCTTTCTTT. The encoded protein is CASLGQPYFTEAFF.